The clone carrying this T cell receptor (beta chain) was seen a single time. Original data processing: Scientists estimated how many nucleated cells there were by amplifying reference gene primers. The protocol was immunoSEQ multiplex PCR, while the TCRdb copy is restricted to in-frame clones and leaves out a portion. V and J calls and clone size are given by that table; D and trimming were obtained from the DNA. The table records 250,000 to 300,000 clones, 85% to 90% of them present only once. These data come from a study of blood T cell repertoires in COVID-19. As for the study in general: Italy, Spain and the United States were the sources of the convalescent and acute COVID-19 samples. PBMCs, B-cell-depleted T cells, or T cells were the source of the cDNA or gDNA that made up the material.

This CDR3 contains 12 residues. CDR1 is MNHEY, CDR2 SMNVEV, per germline (reference sequence). The V gene end was trimmed by 6 bases and the J gene end by 15 bases; junction bases not matched to a gene: 9. Followed over time, Seattle patients had been enrolled while infection was active. What was sequenced was peripheral blood. The J gene is TRBJ2-1, the V gene TRBV27; 9 nucleotides match TRBD1. This TCR was sampled from a woman aged 25 to 39 with COVID-19, enrolled during active disease. CDR3 nucleotide sequence: TGTGCCAGCAGCCCCCCGGGACAGGGTCCGTTCTTC. It encodes CASSPPGQGPFF.